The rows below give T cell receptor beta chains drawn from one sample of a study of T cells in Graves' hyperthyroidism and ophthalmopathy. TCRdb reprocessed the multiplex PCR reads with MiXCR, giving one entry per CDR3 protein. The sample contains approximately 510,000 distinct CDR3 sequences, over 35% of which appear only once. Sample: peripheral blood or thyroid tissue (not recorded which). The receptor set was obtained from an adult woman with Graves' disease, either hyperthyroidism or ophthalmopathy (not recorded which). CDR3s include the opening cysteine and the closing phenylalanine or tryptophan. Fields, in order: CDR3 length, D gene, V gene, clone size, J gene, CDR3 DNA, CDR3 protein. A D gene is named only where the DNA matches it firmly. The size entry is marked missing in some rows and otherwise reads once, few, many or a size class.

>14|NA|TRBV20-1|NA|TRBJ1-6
TGCAGTGCTAAAATGGGACATCCTAATTCACCCCTCCACTTT
CSAKMGHPNSPLHF
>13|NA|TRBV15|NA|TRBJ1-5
TGTGCCACCACCCAGCAGGTCCAAGAGACCCAGCATTTT
CATTQQVQETQHF
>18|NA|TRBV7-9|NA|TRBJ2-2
TGTGCCAGCCGAGGGAATCAGTATAAGTACGCGAACACCGGGGAGCTGTTTTTT
CASRGNQYKYANTGELFF
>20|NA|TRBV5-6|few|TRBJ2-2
TGTGCCAGCAGCTCAATCAACAGGTTTCAACGGTCCGTGTCCCCCGGGGAGCTGTTTTTT
CASSSINRFQRSVSPGELFF
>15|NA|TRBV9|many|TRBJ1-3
TGTGCCAGCAGCGTAGCCCAGGGACCCGGAAACACCATATATTTT
CASSVAQGPGNTIYF
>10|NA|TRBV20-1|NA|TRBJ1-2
TGCTCCCTAAGAGACTATGGCTACACCTTC
CSLRDYGYTF
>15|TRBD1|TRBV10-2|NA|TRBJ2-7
TGCGCCAGCAGCCCTCGGGTACAGGGGCACTACGAGCAGTACTTC
CASSPRVQGHYEQYF
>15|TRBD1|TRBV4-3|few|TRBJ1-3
TGCGCCAGCAGCCATCTCCGACAGGGGGGAAACACCATATATTTT
CASSHLRQGGNTIYF
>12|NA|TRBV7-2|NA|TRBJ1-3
TGTGCCAGCAGCACCGGGACAAACACCATATATTTT
CASSTGTNTIYF
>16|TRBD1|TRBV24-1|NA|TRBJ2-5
TGTGCCACCAGTGATGCCGGACAGGGGACGCGTCAGCCCCAGTACTTC
CATSDAGQGTRQPQYF
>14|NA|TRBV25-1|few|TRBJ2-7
TGTGCCAGCAGTGAATCTCAGGGTTTCAACGAGCAGTACTTC
CASSESQGFNEQYF
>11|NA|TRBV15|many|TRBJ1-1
TGTGCCACCAGCTTTCAGGGGGAAGCTTTCTTT
CATSFQGEAFF
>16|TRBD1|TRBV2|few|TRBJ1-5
TGTGCCAGCAGGGAAAGGACAGGGCTTAGCAATCAGCCCCAGCATTTT
CASRERTGLSNQPQHF
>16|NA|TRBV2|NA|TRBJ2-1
TGTGCCAGCAGTAAGGACGTTTCTAGCTCCTACAATGAGCAGTTCTTC
CASSKDVSSSYNEQFF
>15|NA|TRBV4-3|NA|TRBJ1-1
TGCGCCAGCAGCCAAGCTTCGTCAGGGTCGGGTGAAGCTTTCTTT
CASSQASSGSGEAFF
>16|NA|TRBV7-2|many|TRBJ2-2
TGTGCCAGCAGCTTGAACTCCCCGGGGAACACCGGGGAGCTGTTTTTT
CASSLNSPGNTGELFF
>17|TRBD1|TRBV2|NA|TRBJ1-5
TGTGCCAGCAGGGAACAGCTTCTGGACAGGGCCTACCAGCCCCAGCATTTT
CASREQLLDRAYQPQHF
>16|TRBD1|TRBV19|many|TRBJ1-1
TGTGCCAGTAGTTCCGGGACAGGGGGCTTGAGCACTGAAGCTTTCTTT
CASSSGTGGLSTEAFF
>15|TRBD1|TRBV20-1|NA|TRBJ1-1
TGCAGTGCTACCTCTCCGGGACAGGGGAGACCTGAAGCTTTCTTT
CSATSPGQGRPEAFF
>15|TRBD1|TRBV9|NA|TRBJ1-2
TGTGCCAGCAGTCCTCTCTCAGGGGGGGCGTATGGCTACACCTTC
CASSPLSGGAYGYTF
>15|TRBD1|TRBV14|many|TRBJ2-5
TGTGCCAGCAGCCCGGGACAGTTCATTGGGGAGACCCAGTACTTC
CASSPGQFIGETQYF
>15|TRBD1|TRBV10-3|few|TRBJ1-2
TGTGCCATCAGCACGGGACAGGGAAACCTCCATGGCTACACCTTC
CAISTGQGNLHGYTF
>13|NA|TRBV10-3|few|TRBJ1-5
TGTGCCATCAGGCGGGACAAAAATCAGCCCCAGCATTTT
CAIRRDKNQPQHF
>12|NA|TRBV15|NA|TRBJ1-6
TGTGCCACCAGCAGAGACCATTCACCCCTCCACTTT
CATSRDHSPLHF